Below are 31 T cell receptor beta chains sequenced from a single sample in a study of T cells in Graves' hyperthyroidism and ophthalmopathy. Authors of the study amplified TCR beta CDR3 regions from RNA transcripts. Carried out on the TCR CDR3, a first-round RT-PCR used the HTBI primer set. Using its own MiXCR run on the multiplex PCR reads, TCRdb lists one record per CDR3 protein. The repertoire has a few hundred thousand distinct CDR3 sequences, about 16% of them found once; the top ten carry around 32%. Sequenced material: blood. These receptors were obtained from a young woman with Graves' ophthalmopathy.

This clonotype was seen at least ten times. The rearrangement joins TRBV27 to TRBJ1-1; D remains unclear. The CDR3 is 14 amino acids. Trimming stripped 3 bases from V and 0 bases from J, with 8 bases between. From germline, CDR1 is MNHEY and CDR2 SMNVEV (reference sequence). The CDR3 coding sequence is TGTGCCAGCAGTTTTACTGAAATGAACACTGAAGCTTTCTTT. Translated, it gives CASSFTEMNTEAFF.

This chain connects TRBV19 to TRBJ2-1, with 16 nucleotides matching TRBD2. There are 16 residues in the CDR3. V gave up 0 bases and J gave up 10 bases; unmatched junction bases: 3. Germline loops: CDR1 LNHDA, CDR2 SQIVND (reference sequence). The chain's CDR3 is CASSIEGTSGRGEQFF. The CDR3 DNA reads as TGTGCCAGTAGTATAGAAGGGACTAGCGGGAGGGGGGAGCAGTTCTTC.

At least ten counts were recorded for this clonotype. The CDR3 sequence is CATSRVGGSNNEQFF. The DNA of the CDR3 is TGTGCCACCAGCAGAGTAGGCGGGAGTAACAATGAGCAGTTCTTC. The rearrangement links TRBV15 to TRBJ2-1; 7 nucleotides agree with TRBD2. Unmatched junction bases numbered 5, after V lost 1 base and J lost 5 bases. The CDR3 is 15 amino acids. CDR1 is LNHNV and CDR2 is YYDKDF in the germline V gene (reference sequence).

This clonotype was observed a handful of times. The rearrangement links TRBV6-2 or TRBV6-3 to TRBJ1-5; TRBD1 agrees at 7 bases. The CDR3 is 15 residues long. J was trimmed by 2 bases and V by 3 bases; bases with no gene match: 4. The germline gives CDR1 MNHEY, CDR2 SVGEGT. The CDR3 sequence: CASSYRQGGNQPQHF. CDR3 in DNA: TGTGCCAGCAGTTATCGACAGGGAGGCAATCAGCCCCAGCATTTT.

This clonotype was picked up many times. The CDR3 DNA follows: TGTGCCAGCAGCCCTAGGGAGGGTTCCTACAATGAGCAGTTCTTC. Translating it yields CASSPREGSYNEQFF. V usage is TRBV11-1 and J usage is TRBJ2-1, with 7 bases identical to TRBD2. Unmatched junction bases numbered 5, after V lost 5 bases and J lost 1 base. Per germline, CDR1 SGHAT and CDR2 FQDESV (reference sequence). The CDR3 runs 15 residues.

This rearrangement joins TRBV5-1 to TRBJ1-1; D is perhaps TRBD1 (5 bases). V lost 0 bases to trimming and J lost 3 bases, with 9 bases between them. The germline V gene has CDR1 SGHRS and CDR2 YFSETQ. The CDR3 has 14 amino acids. The CDR3 DNA sequence: TGCGCCAGCAGCTTGGGGGGGAAGGACACTGAAGCTTTCTTT. Protein sequence: CASSLGGKDTEAFF.

This clonotype was seen many times. The V gene is TRBV12-3 or TRBV12-4, the J gene TRBJ1-1; D is undetermined. CDR3 length: 14 amino acids. V was clipped by 5 bases and J by 0 bases, with 10 bases between them. The chain's CDR3 is CASSGRFVNTEAFF. CDR3 nucleotide sequence: TGTGCCAGCAGTGGACGTTTCGTGAACACTGAAGCTTTCTTT.

The V call is TRBV15, the J call TRBJ2-7; tentatively, D is TRBD2 (5 bases). CDR3 length equals 14 residues. The V gene's germline CDR1 is LNHNV and CDR2 YYDKDF (reference sequence). V was trimmed by 0 bases and J by 6 bases, leaving 12 bases between them. CDR3 nucleotide sequence: TGTGCCACCAGCAGAGACCCGGGAATGGGCGAGCAGTACTTC. Protein product: CATSRDPGMGEQYF.

This clonotype has just a few counts. The CDR3: CSAIINYGYTF. The CDR3 bases are TGCAGTGCTATTATTAACTATGGCTACACCTTC. The chain employs TRBV20-1 and TRBJ1-2; D is ambiguous. The CDR3 is 11 amino acids. V was clipped by 4 bases and J by 1 base, with 4 bases between them. Germline loops: CDR1 DFQATT, CDR2 SNEGSKA (reference sequence).

The chain uses TRBV6-6 and TRBJ2-1; 8 bases line up with TRBD2. V was clipped by 2 bases and J by 2 bases; unmatched bases: 14. This CDR3 spans 19 amino acids. Germline V CDR1 and CDR2: MNHNY, SVGAGI (reference sequence). The CDR3 reads CASSYPISQREFPYNEQFF. CDR3 DNA sequence: TGTGCCAGCAGTTACCCAATAAGTCAGCGGGAGTTCCCCTACAATGAGCAGTTCTTC.

This clonotype was counted once. The chain joins TRBV20-1 to TRBJ2-7; no definite D call. Trimming removed 5 bases at V and 3 bases at J, with 14 bases between. The CDR3 has 13 residues. Germline assignment: CDR1 DFQATT and CDR2 SNEGSKA (reference sequence). The CDR3 sequence is CSAVTRFGYEQYF. CDR3 nucleotides: TGCAGTGCTGTGACAAGGTTCGGCTACGAGCAGTACTTC.

About this clonotype: This may come from a read error, since a much larger clone is one base off. The chain uses TRBV12-3 or TRBV12-4 and TRBJ1-6; a possible D gene is TRBD1 (5 bases). The CDR3 has 14 amino acids. The germline V and J ends were trimmed by 0 bases and 9 bases, with 9 bases remaining between them. The CDR3 protein is CASSLAQGSSPLHF. The CDR3 coding sequence is TGTGCCAGCAGTTTAGCCCAGGGTAGTTCACCCCTCCACTTT.

This rearrangement joins TRBV29-1 to TRBJ2-7; tentatively, D is TRBD2 (6 bases). V gave up 6 bases and J gave up 2 bases, with 14 bases separating them. This CDR3 has 13 residues. From germline, CDR1 is SQVTM and CDR2 ANQGSEA. The CDR3 loop reads CSVRGTEAYEQYF. CDR3 in DNA: TGCAGCGTACGGGGGACCGAGGCCTACGAGCAGTACTTC.

In this sample, this clonotype turned up many times. This rearrangement joins TRBV30 to TRBJ1-2, with a tentative D call TRBD1 (6 bases). With 7 bases removed from V and 8 bases from J, the gap between germline ends came to 20 bases. CDR3 length: 13 amino acids. Per germline, CDR1 GTSNPN and CDR2 SVGIG (reference sequence). The CDR3, as DNA: TGTGCCTCGATCCCCACAGGGTTGGGAGGCTACACCTTC. Amino acid sequence: CASIPTGLGGYTF.

This clonotype was recorded a few times. This chain uses TRBV6-2 or TRBV6-3 with TRBJ2-1; D is unclear. V lost 5 bases to trimming and J lost 5 bases, with 4 bases between them. The CDR3 sequence is 11 residues long. Germline-derived CDR1 and CDR2 are MNHEY and SVGEGT. CDR3 amino acids: CASSIDNEQFF. As DNA, the CDR3 is TGTGCCAGCAGTATAGACAATGAGCAGTTCTTC.

This clonotype was found many times. The rearrangement links TRBV18 to TRBJ2-7; 9 positions match TRBD1. Germline lookup yields CDR1 KGHSH and CDR2 LQKENI. CDR3 size: 14 residues. The V segment lost 8 bases and the J segment 4 bases; nucleotides outside the gene matches: 9. Here the CDR3 reads CASDPVGQGYEQYF. For the CDR3, the DNA is TGTGCCAGCGACCCTGTTGGACAGGGGTACGAGCAGTACTTC.

For this clonotype: The junction and the germline gene differ at one end; a read error may be behind it. The chain has TRBV7-3 and TRBJ2-3; 11 bases align to TRBD1. There are 14 residues in the CDR3. Germline CDR1 and CDR2: SGHTA and FQGTGA. The CDR3 region has the DNA TGTGCCAGCAGCCGGACAGGGGGCGCAGATGCGCAGTATTTT. This codes for CASSRTGGADAQYF.

Many counts were recorded for this clonotype. The CDR3 DNA sequence: TGTGCCAGCAGCCCCAGGCCGGGGGCTTACGGAAACACCATATATTTT. Translated, it gives CASSPRPGAYGNTIYF. V usage is TRBV7-2 and J usage is TRBJ1-3, with a possible D match to TRBD1 (6 bases). V was shortened by 5 bases and J by 4 bases, with 18 bases between the two germline ends. CDR1 and CDR2 from the germline V gene are SGHTA and FQGNSA. The length of the CDR3 is 16 residues.

On this clonotype: A much larger clone is a single base away; this may be a read error. The chain links TRBV5-1 to TRBJ2-1; D is uncertain. Trimming left V 5 bases short and J 0 bases short, with 12 bases between. This CDR3 has 15 amino acids. Germline V CDR1 and CDR2: SGHRS, YFSETQ. CDR3 amino acids: CASSDLKGSYNEQFF. In DNA form, the CDR3 reads TGCGCCAGCAGTGATCTTAAAGGCTCCTACAATGAGCAGTTCTTC.

This clonotype appeared many times. The J gene is TRBJ1-2, the V gene TRBV27, with 11 nucleotides matching TRBD1. CDR3 length equals 16 residues. Germline CDR1 is MNHEY and CDR2 is SMNVEV (reference sequence). V shed 3 bases, J shed 5 bases, and the junction held 8 bases outside the gene matches. The CDR3 sequence: CASSLTGTGGRYGYTF. For the CDR3, the DNA is TGTGCCAGCAGTTTGACCGGGACAGGGGGACGATATGGCTACACCTTC.

This clonotype was recorded many times. The chain joins TRBV11-2 to TRBJ2-7, with 10 bases lining up with TRBD2. V trimming: 6 bases; J trimming: 2 bases; junction bases outside the gene matches: 7. The CDR3 is 15 amino acids. The germline gives CDR1 SGHAT, CDR2 FQNNGV. CDR3 bases: TGTGCCAGCAGACGGACTAGCGGTAAGCCCTACGAGCAGTACTTC. This gives the protein CASRRTSGKPYEQYF.

The gene calls are TRBV11-2 and TRBJ2-2; a weak D match, TRBD1 (6 bases). In germline, CDR1 is SGHAT, CDR2 FQNNGV. The CDR3 has 13 residues. The V end lost 7 bases, the J end lost 8 bases, and 14 bases lay between the germline ends. The CDR3 loop is CASNREFWGELFF. CDR3 DNA sequence: TGTGCCAGCAACAGGGAATTCTGGGGGGAGCTGTTTTTT.

This clonotype occurred many times. V is TRBV18 and J is TRBJ2-1; 12 bases match TRBD2. CDR1 and CDR2 from the germline V gene are KGHSH and LQKENI. The J segment lost 6 bases and the V segment lost 2 bases, leaving 8 bases of the junction unmatched. The CDR3 has 17 residues. The CDR3 DNA reads TGTGCCAGCTCACCAACGGGACTAGCGGGCACGCCCAATGAGCAGTTCTTC. This sequence encodes CASSPTGLAGTPNEQFF.

This clonotype has at least ten counts. The rearrangement joins TRBV3-1 to TRBJ2-7; the match to TRBD2 covers 9 bases. This CDR3 is 15 amino acids long. J lost 3 bases, V lost 1 base, and 4 bases had no gene match. CDR1 is LGHDT and CDR2 is YNNKEL in the germline V gene (reference sequence). The DNA for the CDR3 is TGTGCCAGCAGCCAAGTTCTAGCGGGGAGCTACGAGCAGTACTTC. Translation gives CASSQVLAGSYEQYF.

This chain links TRBV6-1 with TRBJ2-7; 9 positions match TRBD1. V lost 3 bases and J lost 8; bases outside the gene matches: 11. There are 15 residues in the CDR3. The germline V gene encodes CDR1 MNHNS and CDR2 SASEGT. The CDR3 loop is CASSDLNRDRDKQYF. The CDR3 nucleotides are TGTGCCAGCAGTGACCTAAACCGGGACAGGGATAAGCAGTACTTC.

This sequence joins TRBV25-1 and TRBJ2-7; TRBD1 matches at 9 bases. J was trimmed by 7 bases and V by 6 bases; bases with no gene match: 16. The CDR3 covers 16 residues. Germline CDR1 is MGHDK and CDR2 is SYGVNS. CDR3: CASSKNGGTGNTEQYF. The CDR3 nucleotides are TGTGCCAGCAGCAAGAATGGAGGGACAGGGAATACTGAGCAGTACTTC.

This clonotype was seen a handful of times. This chain uses TRBV20-1 with TRBJ1-5, with TRBD1 matching 9 bases. Germline loops: CDR1 DFQATT, CDR2 SNEGSKA (reference sequence). The length of the CDR3 is 14 residues. The V and J ends lost 5 bases and 5 bases, in that order; junction bases with no gene match: 7. The CDR3 sequence: CSASTGTGYQPQHF. The CDR3 DNA follows: TGCAGTGCTTCCACCGGGACAGGGTATCAGCCCCAGCATTTT.

This clonotype was recorded a few times. The V call is TRBV10-3, the J call TRBJ2-7; D is ambiguous. Germline CDR1 and CDR2: ENHRY and SYGVKD. Trimming took 2 bases from V and 3 from J, leaving 2 bases between them. There are 11 residues in the CDR3. The CDR3 nucleotides read TGTGCCATCAGTGAGCTCTACGAGCAGTACTTC. Translated: CAISELYEQYF.

This clonotype was found a few times. The rearrangement joins TRBV20-1 to TRBJ2-3; 9 nucleotides match TRBD1. J gave up 6 bases and V 1 base, and 14 bases lay outside the gene matches. The CDR3 consists of 17 residues. The V gene's germline CDR1 is DFQATT and CDR2 SNEGSKA (reference sequence). CDR3 region: CSARVLWTGALGDTQYF. In nucleotides, the CDR3 is TGCAGTGCTAGAGTCCTTTGGACAGGGGCTTTGGGGGATACGCAGTATTTT.

This clonotype occurred many times. The gene calls are TRBV20-1 and TRBJ2-5, with 9 bases lining up with TRBD2. The CDR3 extends over 14 amino acids. The junction had 6 bases not matched to a gene; V was cut back by 2 bases and J by 5 bases. Germline V CDR1 and CDR2: DFQATT, SNEGSKA (reference sequence). In DNA, the CDR3 is TGCAGTGCTAGAAGGTGGCGGGGGGGGGAGACCCAGTACTTC. This sequence encodes CSARRWRGGETQYF.

This clonotype came up many times. V usage is TRBV5-1 and J usage is TRBJ2-1; D perhaps matches TRBD2 (5 bases). The CDR3 runs to 17 residues. V gave up 4 bases and J gave up 0 bases, with 17 bases separating them. Germline values: CDR1 SGHRS, CDR2 YFSETQ. CDR3 DNA: TGCGCCAGCAGCCCCCGTGAGGGCGCGGACTCCTACAATGAGCAGTTCTTC. This translates into CASSPREGADSYNEQFF.